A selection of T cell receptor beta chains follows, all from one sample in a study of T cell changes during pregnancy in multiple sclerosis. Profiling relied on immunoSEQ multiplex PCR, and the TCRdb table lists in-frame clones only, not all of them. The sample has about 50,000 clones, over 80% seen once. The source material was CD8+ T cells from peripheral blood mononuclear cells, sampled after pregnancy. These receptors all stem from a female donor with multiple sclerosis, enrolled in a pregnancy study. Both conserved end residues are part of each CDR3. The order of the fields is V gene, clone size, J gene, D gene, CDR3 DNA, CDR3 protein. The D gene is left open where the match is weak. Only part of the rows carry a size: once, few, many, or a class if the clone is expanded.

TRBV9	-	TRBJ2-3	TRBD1	TGTGCCAGCAGCGTAGATCACGGGACAGGGGCAACAGATACGCAGTATTTT	CASSVDHGTGATDTQYF
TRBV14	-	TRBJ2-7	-	TGTGCCAGCAGCCTCGGGGACTACGAGCAGTACTTC	CASSLGDYEQYF
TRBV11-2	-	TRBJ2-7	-	TGTGCCAGCAGCTCATCCCTGGGCGGGAATAACTACGAGCAGTACTTC	CASSSSLGGNNYEQYF
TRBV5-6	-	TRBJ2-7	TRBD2	TGTGCCAGCAGCTTTTCGGGACTAGCCTACGAGCAGTACTTC	CASSFSGLAYEQYF
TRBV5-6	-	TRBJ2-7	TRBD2	TGTGCCAGCAGCGGGACTAGCGGGGGGCCCTACGAGCAGTACTTC	CASSGTSGGPYEQYF
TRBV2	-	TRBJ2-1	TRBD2	TGTGCCAGCACCGCGGGAGCGGGTTCCTACAATGAGCAGTTCTTC	CASTAGAGSYNEQFF
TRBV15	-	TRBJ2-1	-	TGTGCCACCAGCAGAGATAAGGGGAACTACAATGAGCAGTTCTTC	CATSRDKGNYNEQFF
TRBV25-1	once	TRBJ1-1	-	TGTGCCAGCAGTGAATACGATTGGAGGGGTGGTTCTGGCACTGAAGCTTTCTTT	CASSEYDWRGGSGTEAFF
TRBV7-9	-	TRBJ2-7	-	TGTGCCAGCAGCCACCAGGGGCGCGACGAGCAGTACTTC	CASSHQGRDEQYF
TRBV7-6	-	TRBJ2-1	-	TGTGCCAGCAGCTCTCCGGGGGACGGAGCCTCTAATGAGCAGTTCTTC	CASSSPGDGASNEQFF
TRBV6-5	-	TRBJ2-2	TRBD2	TGTGCCAGCAGCTATGAGGGACTAGCGTTCGGGGAGCTGTTTTTT	CASSYEGLAFGELFF
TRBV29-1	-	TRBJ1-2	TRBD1	TGCAGCGTTGAGGAACAGGGGGGGGACTATGGCTACACCTTC	CSVEEQGGDYGYTF
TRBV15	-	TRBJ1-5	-	TGTGCCACCAGCAGAGATCGCGGGGGGCTTGATCAGCCCCAGCATTTT	CATSRDRGGLDQPQHF
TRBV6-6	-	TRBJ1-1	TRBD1	TGTGCCAGCAACAGAGACAGGGTTGACGCTTTCTTT	CASNRDRVDAFF
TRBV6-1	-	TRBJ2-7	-	TGTGCCAGCAGTGAAGACGTGGGGGCCCCTGCCTACGAGCAGTACTTC	CASSEDVGAPAYEQYF
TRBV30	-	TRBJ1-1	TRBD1	TGTGCCTGGAGAAAGGGGACAGGCGAAGCTTTCTTT	CAWRKGTGEAFF
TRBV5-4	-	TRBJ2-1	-	TGTGCCACCTTCTTGAGCGGCAATGAGCAGTTCTTC	CATFLSGNEQFF
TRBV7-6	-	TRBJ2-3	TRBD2	TGTGCCAGCAGCTTAACTACTAGGGTGCTAGCGGGGGTCGATACGCAGTATTTT	CASSLTTRVLAGVDTQYF
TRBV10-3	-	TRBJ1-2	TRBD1	TGTGCCATCAGTGAGAGGGGACAGTCTAACTATGGCTACACCTTC	CAISERGQSNYGYTF
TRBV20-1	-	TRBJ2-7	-	TGCAGTGCTAGGGGCGTGGGCGAGCAGTACTTC	CSARGVGEQYF
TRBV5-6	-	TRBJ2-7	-	TGTGCCAGCAGCTTGGCCGGAGGCAACGAGCAGTACTTC	CASSLAGGNEQYF
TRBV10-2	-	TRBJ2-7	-	TGCGCCAGCCTTTTGGCAGGGGGGATCGACGAGCAGTACTTC	CASLLAGGIDEQYF
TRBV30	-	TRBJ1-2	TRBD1	TGTGCCTGGGGCCCCCGGGACAGGGATTTCTATGGCTACACCTTC	CAWGPRDRDFYGYTF
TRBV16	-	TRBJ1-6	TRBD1	TGTGCCAGCAGCCAACGGACAGGGGATTATAATTCACCCCTCCACTTT	CASSQRTGDYNSPLHF
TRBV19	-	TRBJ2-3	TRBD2	TGTGCCAGTAGCCCCAGACTAGCGGGGGGCACAGATACGCAGTATTTT	CASSPRLAGGTDTQYF
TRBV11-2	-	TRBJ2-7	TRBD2	TGTGCCAGCAGCTTAGAGGTAGCGGGACCATCCGCCTACGAGCAGTACTTC	CASSLEVAGPSAYEQYF
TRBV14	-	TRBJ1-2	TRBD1	TGTGCCAGCGGATCCCTAACAGGGGGTCCCTATGGCTACACCTTC	CASGSLTGGPYGYTF
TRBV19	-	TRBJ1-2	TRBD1	TGTGCCAGTAGTATTCCGGGACAGGGAGCCTATGGCTACACCTTC	CASSIPGQGAYGYTF
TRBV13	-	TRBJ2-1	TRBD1	TGTGCCAGCAGCTTACCAGTGGACAGGGGGGGGAATGAGCAGTTCTTC	CASSLPVDRGGNEQFF
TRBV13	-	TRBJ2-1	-	TGTGCCAGCAGCACCGAGGGGGGGGGCCCTATTGAGCAGTTCTTC	CASSTEGGGPIEQFF
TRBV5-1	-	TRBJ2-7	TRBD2	TGCGCCAGCAGCTTCGCTAGCGGTCTCTACGAGCAGTACTTC	CASSFASGLYEQYF
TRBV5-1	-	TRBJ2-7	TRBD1	TGCGCCAGCAGCGGGGGGACAGGGGGCTACGAGCAGTACTTC	CASSGGTGGYEQYF
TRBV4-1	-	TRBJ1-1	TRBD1	TGCGCCAGCAGCCAATCTCCGGGACAGGAGAACACTGAAGCTTTCTTT	CASSQSPGQENTEAFF
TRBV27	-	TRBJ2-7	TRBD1	TGTGCCAGCAGTTGGGACAGCCGCTCCGAGCAGTACTTC	CASSWDSRSEQYF
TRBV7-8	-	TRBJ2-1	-	TGTGCCAGCAGCTTTACCGGGGGGCCCTACAATGAGCAGTTCTTC	CASSFTGGPYNEQFF
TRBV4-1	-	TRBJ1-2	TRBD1	TGCGCCAGCAGCCAGTCGACAGGGGGCTATGGCTACACCTTC	CASSQSTGGYGYTF
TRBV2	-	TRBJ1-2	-	TGTGCCAGCAGTGAAGCGACAGGCAGCTATGGCTACACCTTC	CASSEATGSYGYTF
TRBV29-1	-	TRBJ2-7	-	TGCAGCGTTGAAGATCCGGGGGGCGCATCCGAGCAGTACTTC	CSVEDPGGASEQYF
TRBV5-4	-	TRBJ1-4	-	TGTGCCAGCAGTGACCGGGACACCTCAACTAATGAAAAACTGTTTTTT	CASSDRDTSTNEKLFF
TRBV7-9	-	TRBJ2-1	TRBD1	TGTGCCAGCAGTTTGCTACAGGGGGCATCACATGAGCAGTTCTTC	CASSLLQGASHEQFF
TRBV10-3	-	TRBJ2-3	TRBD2	TGTGCCATCAGTGGCGGCGGGGGGGCAGATACGCAGTATTTT	CAISGGGGADTQYF
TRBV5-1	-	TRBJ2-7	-	TGCGCCAGCAGCATCAGGGACGAGCAGTACTTC	CASSIRDEQYF
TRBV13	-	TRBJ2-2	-	TGTGCCAGCAGCCTTGTCACCGGGGAGCTGTTTTTT	CASSLVTGELFF
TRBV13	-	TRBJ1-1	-	TGTGCCAGCAGCTTACCCACAGCCGGGAATCCTGAAGCTTTCTTT	CASSLPTAGNPEAFF
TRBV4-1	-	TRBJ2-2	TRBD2	TGCGCCAGCAGCCATGGTGCGGGGGGGAACACCGGGGAGCTGTTTTTT	CASSHGAGGNTGELFF
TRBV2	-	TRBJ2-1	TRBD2	TGTGCCAGCACCCCAGCGGGGGAAGGACCCAATGAGCAGTTCTTC	CASTPAGEGPNEQFF
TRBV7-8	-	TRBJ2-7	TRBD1	TGTGCCAGCAGCTCACCGGGACAGAACTACTACGAGCAGTACTTC	CASSSPGQNYYEQYF
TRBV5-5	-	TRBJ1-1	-	TGTGCCAGCAGCTTGGGACCCCCGGAGGTGATGAACACTGAAGCTTTCTTT	CASSLGPPEVMNTEAFF
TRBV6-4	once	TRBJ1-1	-	TGTGCCAGCAATCCTGGGAGGGACGGCCTTAACACTGAAGCTTTCTTT	CASNPGRDGLNTEAFF
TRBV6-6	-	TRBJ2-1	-	TGTGCCAGCAGCTGGCAGGGGGGTGAGCAGTTCTTC	CASSWQGGEQFF